Shown below are 17 T cell receptor beta chains from a single sample sequenced in a study of brain T cells in children with intractable seizures. Described time point: blood from clinic visit 5 months post-surgery; TSC patient then seizure free. Sequencing used immunoSEQ multiplex PCR; TCRdb keeps in-frame clones, though not all of them. The sample lists about 340,000 clones, over 90% occurring once. The source material was peripheral blood, sampled less than 6 months after surgery. These receptors originate from a boy in the first two years of life with tuberous sclerosis and intractable seizures.

The count of this clone is one. The V call is TRBV5-4, the J call TRBJ1-1; no reliable D call. Trimming removed 0 bases from V and 12 bases from J, with 12 bases in between. The CDR3 extends over 12 amino acids. Germline lookup yields CDR1 SGHNT and CDR2 YYREEE (reference sequence). Here the CDR3 reads CASSLEGLRSFF. CDR3 bases: TGTGCCAGCAGCTTGGAAGGGTTAAGATCTTTCTTT.

This chain joins TRBV5-6 and TRBJ2-7; D remains ambiguous. Per the germline V gene, CDR1 is SGHDT and CDR2 is YYEEEE. V dropped 1 base and J dropped 5 bases, with 13 bases sitting between them. The CDR3 sequence is 14 residues long. CDR3: CASSLYTLPNEQYF. The CDR3 nucleotides are TGTGCCAGCAGCTTGTACACCCTACCCAACGAGCAGTACTTC.

The J gene is TRBJ2-7, the V gene TRBV6-2 or TRBV6-3; 9 nucleotides agree with TRBD1. V was clipped by 5 bases and J by 5 bases; unmatched bases: 13. The CDR3 totals 16 residues. Germline-derived CDR1 and CDR2 are MNHEY and SVGEGT. Here the CDR3 reads CASSLPSGQGLDEQYF. Here the CDR3 DNA reads TGTGCCAGCAGTCTACCCTCGGGACAGGGCCTCGACGAGCAGTACTTC.

This chain uses TRBV4-1 with TRBJ2-7, with 8 bases matching TRBD2. Per the germline V gene, CDR1 is MGHRA and CDR2 is YSYEKL. The ends lost 2 bases at V and 6 bases at J; junction bases unmatched: 12. The CDR3 covers 16 residues. DNA for the CDR3: TGCGCCAGCAGCCAAATTGCGTCGGGAGGGCCTCGCGAGCAGTACTTC. Its protein product is CASSQIASGGPREQYF.

The rearrangement uses TRBV19 and TRBJ1-2; D gene ambiguous. V lost 10 bases and J 8 bases, leaving 26 bases between the germline ends. Germline loops: CDR1 LNHDA, CDR2 SQIVND (reference sequence). This CDR3 contains 15 residues. The CDR3 DNA is TGTGCCACCCAAATCGGTGGGGTTTCGGTCGACGGCTACACCTTC. It specifies CATQIGGVSVDGYTF.

This rearrangement joins TRBV5-4 to TRBJ2-7; TRBD2 matches 7 bases. The germline V gene encodes CDR1 SGHNT and CDR2 YYREEE (reference sequence). This CDR3 has 12 residues. Germline trimming cut 2 bases from V and 4 bases from J; bases unmatched to any gene: 0. The CDR3 protein is CASSFGGYEQYF. In DNA, the CDR3 is TGTGCCAGCAGCTTCGGGGGGTACGAGCAGTACTTC.

V gene TRBV27 combines with J gene TRBJ1-2; 8 positions match TRBD1. The CDR3 consists of 18 residues. CDR1 and CDR2 (germline): MNHEY, SMNVEV (reference sequence). The ends lost 5 bases at V and 6 bases at J; junction bases unmatched: 20. CDR3 bases: TGTGCCAGCAGTGATTATGGATCCAGGGGGCGAGAGGAAAATGGCTACACCTTC. Its protein is CASSDYGSRGREENGYTF.

This chain uses TRBV4-1 with TRBJ2-3; D unclear. With 3 bases removed from V and 2 bases from J, the gap between germline ends came to 18 bases. CDR3 length equals 17 residues. From germline, CDR1 is MGHRA and CDR2 YSYEKL. CDR3 loop: CASSHQNVGRVTDTQYF. The CDR3 DNA reads TGCGCCAGCAGCCACCAGAACGTAGGACGGGTCACAGATACGCAGTATTTT.

The chain has TRBV27 and TRBJ2-7; 14 positions agree with TRBD2. The length of the CDR3 is 16 residues. J lost 3 bases, V lost 5 bases, and 6 bases had no gene match. Germline V gene lookup returns CDR1 MNHEY and CDR2 SMNVEV (reference sequence). CDR3 loop: CASSQLGLAGVYEQYF. The CDR3, as DNA: TGTGCCAGCAGTCAATTGGGACTAGCGGGAGTCTACGAGCAGTACTTC.

In its sample, this clone was seen once. The chain combines TRBV6-4 with TRBJ2-5; D uncertain. This CDR3 contains 15 residues. Germline loops: CDR1 MRHNA, CDR2 SNTAGT. V was cut by 10 bases and J by 0 bases, with 18 bases left in between. CDR3 sequence (DNA): TGTGCCACTCCCGAACCCCCGGTGTACCAAGAGACCCAGTACTTC. It specifies CATPEPPVYQETQYF.

The rearrangement joins TRBV9 to TRBJ2-1; D gene ambiguous. This CDR3 is built from 14 residues. V lost 2 bases, J lost 4 bases, and 10 bases lay in between. Looked up from germline, CDR1 is SGDLS and CDR2 is YYNGEE. CDR3 protein: CASSVGDAYNEQFF. The CDR3 region has the DNA TGTGCCAGCAGCGTCGGCGACGCATACAATGAGCAGTTCTTC. The full variable domain, its missing parts supplied by reference TRBV9 and TRBJ2-1, is DSGVTQTPKHLITATGQRVTLRCSPRSGDLSVYWYQQSLDQGLQFLIQYYNGEERAKGNILERFSAQQFPDLHSELNLSSLELGDSALYFCASSVGDAYNEQFFGPGTRLTVL.

V usage is TRBV30 and J usage is TRBJ1-2; 9 positions match TRBD1. The CDR3 is made up of 13 amino acids. CDR1 is GTSNPN and CDR2 is SVGIG in the germline V gene (reference sequence). With V trimmed by 5 bases and J by 6 bases, 7 bases remained unmatched. The CDR3 sequence is CAWGPGTGHGYTF. The CDR3 DNA sequence: TGTGCCTGGGGGCCCGGGACAGGGCATGGCTACACCTTC.

The CDR3: CASSFLGDTQYF. The DNA of the CDR3 is TGTGCCAGCAGCTTCCTAGGAGATACGCAGTATTTT. The chain employs TRBV7-3 and TRBJ2-3; D unclear. Germline-derived CDR1 and CDR2 are SGHTA and FQGTGA. V lost 3 bases to trimming and J lost 5 bases, with 6 bases between them. The CDR3 length is 12 residues.

The chain couples TRBV5-1 to TRBJ2-7, with a tentative D call TRBD2 (5 bases). This CDR3 spans 15 amino acids. Germline CDR1 is SGHRS and CDR2 is YFSETQ. The V and J ends lost 1 base and 3 bases respectively, with 14 bases between them. The CDR3 nucleotides are TGCGCCAGCAGCTTGCGAGGGAACCCCGTCTACGAGCAGTACTTC. It yields the protein CASSLRGNPVYEQYF.

This rearrangement joins TRBV7-9 to TRBJ1-3; a possible D gene is TRBD1 (5 bases). The CDR3 runs 16 residues. From germline, CDR1 is SEHNR and CDR2 FQNEAQ (reference sequence). V was shortened by 1 base and J by 0 bases, with 10 bases between the two germline ends. The CDR3 coding sequence is TGTGCCAGCAGCTTAGGCTGGGGGAGCTCTGGAAACACCATATATTTT. The encoded protein is CASSLGWGSSGNTIYF.

The chain employs TRBV3-1 (or the pseudogene TRBV3-2) and TRBJ1-6; weak D call: TRBD1 (5 bases). The CDR3 is 18 amino acids. Looked up from germline, CDR1 is LGHDT and CDR2 is YNNKEL (reference sequence). The ends were cut back, 3 bases at V and 7 bases at J, with 22 bases in the middle. This chain's CDR3 is CASSHSRGARGSNSPLHF. In nucleotides, the CDR3 is TGTGCCAGCAGCCATTCCCGAGGGGCGCGCGGGAGCAATTCACCCCTCCACTTT.

The chain joins TRBV15 to TRBJ2-7; the D is unclear. Trimming left V 1 base short and J 2 bases short, with 12 bases between. Germline CDR1 and CDR2: LNHNV and YYDKDF (reference sequence). There are 15 residues in the CDR3. The CDR3 region is CATSRVLGQTYEQYF. CDR3 coding DNA: TGTGCCACCAGCAGAGTTTTGGGCCAGACCTACGAGCAGTACTTC.